The rows below give T cell receptor beta chains drawn from one sample of a study of blood T cell repertoires in COVID-19. Generated by immunoSEQ multiplex PCR, the TCRdb table keeps only in-frame clones and is missing some. The sample records some 42,000 clones, 70% to 90% being singletons. The sequenced sample consisted of peripheral blood. These receptors were taken from a human donor in a cohort sampled during active COVID-19. The CDR3 runs from the conserved cysteine through the conserved F or W.

V	J	CDR3
TRBV25-1	TRBJ1-6	CASSEAGGEGSPLHF
TRBV21-1	TRBJ1-2	CASSKLGQGGNYGYTF
TRBV16	TRBJ2-1	CASSPYSAGGNEQFF
TRBV7-9	TRBJ1-1	CASSLFEEAFF
TRBV11-2	TRBJ1-6	CASSYRVGNSPLHF
TRBV18	TRBJ2-3	CASSPETGQTYSTDTQYF
TRBV7-3	TRBJ2-7	CASSLLDTYEQYF
TRBV7-2	TRBJ2-2	CASSLAGAGGPFGTGELFF
TRBV6-1	TRBJ1-5	CASSDVEARYRPQHF
TRBV28	TRBJ2-7	CASSFGPRDSSYEQYF
TRBV7-2	TRBJ2-2	CASSLTGTGELFF